The rows below give T cell receptor beta chains drawn from one sample of a study of metastatic and nonmetastatic thyroid tumors. TCRdb re-called the PCR reads via MiXCR. The sample contains about 70,000 clones, 18% of which appear only once. Sequenced material: blood. Receptors originate from a female donor with papillary thyroid cancer or a benign thyroid nodule (not recorded which). Some clones in this sample may be carry-over from other donors' samples. Each CDR3 is given with its conserved first and last residue. The order of the fields is J gene, V gene, CDR3 length, clone size, D gene, CDR3 DNA, CDR3 protein. D genes are given only for firm matches. Size tells how often a clone was seen (once, few, many) or the class of an expanded clone, and some rows leave it out.

TRBJ2-7 TRBV28 15 few TRBD2 TGTGCCAGCAGTCCCGGACTAGCGGGGTCCTACGAGCAGTACTTC CASSPGLAGSYEQYF
TRBJ1-2 TRBV6-1 13 NA NA TGTGCCAGCAGCCCTTACAGGGAGTATGGCTACACCTTC CASSPYREYGYTF
TRBJ2-7 TRBV11-2 12 once NA TGTGCCAGCAGTACCGGGGGCAACGAGCAGTACTTC CASSTGGNEQYF
TRBJ1-2 TRBV20-1 14 once TRBD1 TGCAGTGCACCAGGACAGGGGGGAGTATCAGGCTACACCTTC CSAPGQGGVSGYTF
TRBJ2-7 TRBV10-3 14 few NA TGTGCCATCAGCCCCGGGATTTCCCACTACGAGCAGTACTTC CAISPGISHYEQYF
TRBJ2-3 TRBV5-1 14 many TRBD2 TGCGCCAGCAGCGCGACTAGCGGCACAGATACGCAGTATTTT CASSATSGTDTQYF
TRBJ2-3 TRBV20-1 12 many NA TGCAGTGCTAGAGCTCGGGCAGATACGCAGTATTTT CSARARADTQYF
TRBJ1-2 TRBV7-2 18 many TRBD1 TGTGCCAGCAGCTTGGGGGGACAGGGTCCAGGATTAAACTATGGCTACACCTTC CASSLGGQGPGLNYGYTF
TRBJ1-1 TRBV6-1 16 many NA TGTGCCAGCAGTACCCTTCCTCAAACCCTCGGCACTGAAGCTTTCTTT CASSTLPQTLGTEAFF
TRBJ2-7 TRBV2 12 many TRBD1 TGTGCCACGGGACAGGGGATCAACGAGCAGTACTTC CATGQGINEQYF
TRBJ1-1 TRBV19 13 many NA TGTGCCAGTAGTAGCCAGGTGGACACTGAAGCTTTCTTT CASSSQVDTEAFF
TRBJ2-2 TRBV12-3/TRBV12-4 15 many NA TGTGCCAGCAGTTTAACCGAGCGAGGGGGCGGGGAGCTGTTTTTT CASSLTERGGGELFF
TRBJ2-3 TRBV28 17 NA TRBD1 TGTGCCAGCAGGGAAACCCTGGGGACAGGGTTCGCAGATACGCAGTATTTT CASRETLGTGFADTQYF
TRBJ1-1 TRBV6-5 15 many NA TGTGCCAGCAGTTACTCGAGAGGGGGTGGAACTGAAGCTTTCTTT CASSYSRGGGTEAFF
TRBJ2-7 TRBV19 13 NA NA TGTGCCAGTAGTGTAGGGTCGTGCTACGAGCAGTACTTC CASSVGSCYEQYF
TRBJ1-6 TRBV20-1 15 NA TRBD1 TGCAGTGCTAGAGATTCGGGACAGGGTAATTCACCCCTCCACTTT CSARDSGQGNSPLHF
TRBJ1-1 TRBV7-9 14 few NA TGTGCCAGCAGCTCGCTAACGGGGGGCACTGAAGCTTTCTTT CASSSLTGGTEAFF
TRBJ2-1 TRBV12-3/TRBV12-4 15 many TRBD2 TGTGCCAGCATCTTAGCGGGAGACTTCTACAATGAGCAGTTCTTC CASILAGDFYNEQFF
TRBJ2-6 TRBV19 16 many NA TGTGCCAGTAGTCACCTCCCCACGTCTGGGGCCAACGTCCTGACTTTC CASSHLPTSGANVLTF
TRBJ2-7 TRBV10-1 13 many TRBD2 TGCGCCAGCAGTGATGGCGGGAGCGGTGAGCAGTACTTC CASSDGGSGEQYF
TRBJ1-1 TRBV19 15 many TRBD1 TGTGCCAGTAGTAACCCGGGACAGGGAGTGGCTGAAGCTTTCTTT CASSNPGQGVAEAFF
TRBJ1-2 TRBV27 15 many TRBD1 TGTGCCAGCAGCCCCGTGGCCAGGGGGGAGAGGGGCTACACCTTC CASSPVARGERGYTF